The 26 T cell receptor beta chains below come from one sample, sequenced in a study of cytomegalovirus exposure and HLA in healthy donors. 60 Vbeta and 13 Jbeta primers were used in PCR. This table comes from immunoSEQ multiplex PCR, and its TCRdb copy is limited to in-frame clones, with some not included. This sample yields roughly 100,000 clones, of which 77% are seen a single time; 4.9% belongs to the top ten. Sequencing input: PBMCs. These receptors all stem from a woman in her thirties or forties in good health and CMV-seronegative.

The chain combines TRBV27 with TRBJ2-3, with D uncertain. CDR3 length: 12 amino acids. Germline lookup yields CDR1 MNHEY and CDR2 SMNVEV (reference sequence). The germline V and J ends were trimmed by 2 bases and 5 bases, with 5 bases remaining between them. The CDR3 coding sequence is TGTGCCAGCAGTTTACCGGGAGATACGCAGTATTTT. Its protein is CASSLPGDTQYF.

The rearrangement uses TRBV5-8 and TRBJ2-5, with 9 bases that match TRBD1. This CDR3 region has 14 residues. V gave up 0 bases and J gave up 3 bases; unmatched junction bases: 0. Germline lookup yields CDR1 SGHTS and CDR2 YDEGEE. The CDR3 reads CASSLGTGEETQYF. CDR3 nucleotide sequence: TGTGCCAGCAGCTTGGGGACAGGGGAAGAGACCCAGTACTTC.

The CDR3 here is CATGRQGLSDTQYF. CDR3 nucleotides: TGTGCCACTGGACGGCAGGGCCTGTCAGATACGCAGTATTTT. This chain joins TRBV2 and TRBJ2-3; D is perhaps TRBD1 (5 bases). Trimming cost V 10 bases and J 4 bases, with 18 bases left between them. CDR1 is SNHLY and CDR2 is FYNNEI in the germline V gene. This CDR3 is 14 amino acids long.

This sequence joins TRBV4-1 and TRBJ2-1; a possible D gene is TRBD2 (7 bases). V lost 4 bases and J lost 5, with 21 bases in between. This CDR3 comprises 17 residues. Germline V gives CDR1 MGHRA, CDR2 YSYEKL. The CDR3 DNA sequence: TGCGCCAGCAGCCCCCTTGGGGGGGCCGCGGGTGACAATGAGCAGTTCTTC. Translated, it gives CASSPLGGAAGDNEQFF.

The chain has TRBV6-6 and TRBJ2-3; perhaps TRBD1 as D (6 bases). Germline V gene sequence: CDR1 MNHNY, CDR2 SVGAGI (reference sequence). The CDR3 has 16 residues. Trimming took off 2 bases at V and 0 bases at J, with 12 bases between the two ends. DNA for the CDR3: TGTGCCAGCAGTTACCCGACAGGACCCAGCACAGATACGCAGTATTTT. Its translation is CASSYPTGPSTDTQYF.

The genes are TRBV6-1 and TRBJ1-2; no reliable D call. This CDR3 is 14 amino acids long. CDR1 is MNHNS, CDR2 SASEGT, per germline. Trimming removed 1 base from V and 2 bases from J, with 8 bases in between. The CDR3 spells CASSEVNTNYGYTF. The CDR3 DNA reads TGTGCCAGCAGTGAAGTTAACACCAACTATGGCTACACCTTC.

This chain connects TRBV11-2 to TRBJ1-2; D is undetermined. The CDR3 is 14 amino acids. Germline V gene data show CDR1 as SGHAT and CDR2 as FQNNGV. The germline V and J ends were trimmed by 2 bases and 0 bases, with 7 bases remaining between them. In DNA form, the CDR3 reads TGTGCCAGCAGCTTAACAGTTACTAACTATGGCTACACCTTC. It specifies CASSLTVTNYGYTF.

The V gene is TRBV6-1, the J gene TRBJ2-1; 8 bases are shared with TRBD2. The V segment lost 6 bases and the J segment 8 bases; nucleotides outside the gene matches: 9. This CDR3 has 14 residues. The V gene's germline CDR1 is MNHNS and CDR2 SASEGT. The chain's CDR3 is CASRALAGRDEQFF. CDR3 nucleotide sequence: TGTGCCAGCAGAGCGTTAGCGGGGAGGGATGAGCAGTTCTTC.

The CDR3 DNA sequence: TGCGCCAGCAGCTTGGAACAGGTGATTCCCTCTTCCGAGCAGTACTTC. Translation: CASSLEQVIPSSEQYF. The chain is built from TRBV5-1 and TRBJ2-7, with D perhaps matching TRBD1 (5 bases). CDR1 is SGHRS, CDR2 YFSETQ, per germline. CDR3 length: 16 residues. V lost 0 bases and J lost 6, with 19 bases in between.

This chain links TRBV13 with TRBJ2-3; a possible D gene is TRBD1 (6 bases). The germline V and J ends were trimmed by 3 bases and 4 bases, with 11 bases remaining between them. Germline V gives CDR1 PRHDT, CDR2 FYEKMQ (reference sequence). The CDR3 totals 14 residues. The CDR3 DNA reads TGTGCCAGCAGCTTGGACAGCAGACCAGATACGCAGTATTTT. It translates to CASSLDSRPDTQYF.

V gene TRBV4-3 combines with J gene TRBJ1-1, with D hard to call. Trimming took 1 base from V and 7 from J, leaving 19 bases between them. Germline V CDR1 and CDR2: LGHNA, YSLEER. The CDR3 runs 16 residues. CDR3 nucleotide sequence: TGCGCCAGCAGCCAAGCCTGGGAAGGGCCTGAGGGTGAAGCTTTCTTT. It encodes CASSQAWEGPEGEAFF.

The chain's CDR3 is CASSQGREEYF. For the CDR3, the DNA is TGTGCCAGCAGCCAAGGGAGGGAAGAGTACTTC. This rearrangement joins TRBV14 to TRBJ2-7; maybe TRBD2 (6 bases). This CDR3 region has 11 residues. The V end was cut by 1 base, the J end by 11 bases, with 9 bases between. CDR1 and CDR2 from the germline V gene are SGHDN and FVKESK.

The chain employs TRBV29-1 and TRBJ2-7; 11 bases match TRBD1. V lost 6 bases, J lost 6 bases, and 10 bases stayed unmatched. The CDR3 loop spans 14 amino acids. Germline-derived CDR1 and CDR2 are SQVTM and ANQGSEA. The chain's CDR3 is CSVDSGTGGSEQYF. The CDR3 coding sequence is TGCAGCGTCGATTCCGGGACAGGGGGTAGCGAGCAGTACTTC.

This chain joins TRBV9 and TRBJ1-5; D is undetermined. The CDR3 length is 15 residues. Germline V gene data show CDR1 as SGDLS and CDR2 as YYNGEE. The ends were cut back, 0 bases at V and 4 bases at J, with 11 bases in the middle. The CDR3 DNA reads TGTGCCAGCAGCGTAGGGGCAGAATGGAATCAGCCCCAGCATTTT. Protein product: CASSVGAEWNQPQHF.

The V gene is TRBV9, the J gene TRBJ1-2, with D possibly matching TRBD1 (6 bases). Trimming removed 3 bases from V and 0 bases from J, with 12 bases in between. The CDR3 runs 15 residues. CDR1 is SGDLS and CDR2 is YYNGEE in the germline V gene. The CDR3 nucleotides read TGTGCCAGCAGCGCAACAGGGCATGCTAACTATGGCTACACCTTC. Its translation is CASSATGHANYGYTF.

This rearrangement joins TRBV7-8 to TRBJ1-1, with a tentative D call TRBD1 (6 bases). In germline, CDR1 is SGHVS, CDR2 FQNEAQ. CDR3 length: 15 amino acids. V lost 4 bases, J lost 1 base, and 13 bases lay in between. The CDR3: CASSSSLTGNTEAFF. In DNA, the CDR3 is TGTGCCAGCAGCTCCAGTTTGACAGGGAACACTGAAGCTTTCTTT.

The V gene is TRBV29-1, the J gene TRBJ1-2, with D unresolved. V was clipped by 7 bases and J by 1 base, with 13 bases between them. Germline V lookup: CDR1 SQVTM, CDR2 ANQGSEA. The CDR3 covers 13 residues. CDR3 in amino acids: CSADLLNNYGYTF. The CDR3 region has the DNA TGCAGCGCTGACCTTTTAAATAACTATGGCTACACCTTC.

J is TRBJ1-2 and V is TRBV19; possibly TRBD1 for D (6 bases). The CDR3 length is 12 residues. CDR1 is LNHDA, CDR2 SQIVND, per germline (reference sequence). V lost 9 bases and J lost 7, with 15 bases in between. The CDR3 DNA sequence: TGTGCCAGCCAACAGGGTCTCGGTGGCTACACCTTC. It yields the protein CASQQGLGGYTF.

This clone was picked up a small number of times. J is TRBJ2-1 and V is TRBV19, with TRBD2 as a possible D gene (5 bases). CDR1 and CDR2 (germline): LNHDA, SQIVND (reference sequence). This CDR3 region has 16 residues. V was cut by 2 bases and J by 4 bases, with 15 bases left in between. Here the CDR3 DNA reads TGTGCCAGTAGTATAACGCAACTAGGCGGGTACAATGAGCAGTTCTTC. It translates to CASSITQLGGYNEQFF.

This clone has a handful of counts. CDR3 protein: CTSSQDDSPNEKLFF. In DNA, the CDR3 is TGCACCAGCAGCCAAGATGACAGCCCTAATGAAAAACTGTTTTTT. The chain carries TRBV1 and TRBJ1-4; the table's D call, TRBD1, was not checked against the DNA. TRBV1 is marked as a pseudogene. The CDR3 has 15 amino acids.

The rearrangement links TRBV27 to TRBJ2-7; a weak D match, TRBD1 (5 bases). CDR1 and CDR2 from the germline V gene are MNHEY and SMNVEV (reference sequence). V shed 8 bases and J shed 3 bases, with 17 bases lying between them. The CDR3 has 14 amino acids. The CDR3 DNA reads as TGTGCCAGCTCCCCGGTTTTCAGGGACTACGAGCAGTACTTC. It is translated as CASSPVFRDYEQYF.

V usage is TRBV5-1 and J usage is TRBJ2-2; weak D call: TRBD1 (6 bases). The CDR3 runs 16 residues. V lost 2 bases and J 1 base, leaving 12 bases between the germline ends. Germline V gene data show CDR1 as SGHRS and CDR2 as YFSETQ. CDR3: CASSFETGRNTGELFF. The CDR3 nucleotides read TGCGCCAGCAGCTTTGAGACAGGACGGAACACCGGGGAGCTGTTTTTT.

The V and J genes are TRBV5-4 and TRBJ2-3, with D possibly matching TRBD2 (5 bases). Germline values: CDR1 SGHNT, CDR2 YYREEE (reference sequence). This CDR3 comprises 15 residues. V lost 4 bases, J lost 1 base, and 13 bases lay in between. The CDR3 DNA is TGTGCCAGCAGCAACCCGGGATCAGGCACAGATACGCAGTATTTT. Translated, it gives CASSNPGSGTDTQYF.

This clone showed up just a few times. V and J are TRBV25-1 and TRBJ2-5; 7 nucleotides line up with TRBD2. Germline lookup yields CDR1 MGHDK and CDR2 SYGVNS. The CDR3 loop spans 14 amino acids. V dropped 3 bases and J dropped 3; count of bases not matched to a gene: 4. The CDR3 spells CASSEVGLEETQYF. Here the CDR3 DNA reads TGTGCCAGCAGTGAGGTAGGACTAGAAGAGACCCAGTACTTC.

The rearrangement links TRBV10-3 to TRBJ2-2, with a possible D match to TRBD2 (6 bases). Germline V gene sequence: CDR1 ENHRY, CDR2 SYGVKD. This CDR3 has 14 residues. V gave up 3 bases and J gave up 3 bases, with 8 bases separating them. The CDR3 protein is CAISEGGDTGELFF. The CDR3 DNA sequence: TGTGCCATCAGTGAAGGAGGGGACACCGGGGAGCTGTTTTTT.

The chain uses TRBV5-4 and TRBJ1-4, with D uncertain. The CDR3 spans 14 residues. Germline values: CDR1 SGHNT, CDR2 YYREEE (reference sequence). Trimming took off 4 bases at V and 7 bases at J, with 14 bases between the two ends. The CDR3 loop reads CASSTPEAGEKLFF. The CDR3 DNA sequence: TGTGCCAGCAGCACCCCCGAGGCGGGTGAAAAACTGTTTTTT.